Listed below are T cell receptor beta chains from one sample, sequenced in a study of CD8 T cells in ankylosing spondylitis. TCRdb used MiXCR to reprocess the 5' RACE reads, holding one entry per CDR3 protein. The sample carries fewer than 350,000 distinct CDR3 sequences, around 10% recorded once. Source material: blood, either unsorted or a sorted T cell fraction (not recorded which). Receptors were obtained from a female donor with ankylosing spondylitis or in good health (not recorded which). Both conserved end residues are part of each CDR3. D genes are given only for firm matches. Only part of the rows carry a size: once, few, many, or a class if the clone is expanded.

V	J	D	size	CDR3	DNA
TRBV20-1	TRBJ2-1	-	few	CSARQGYNEQFF	TGCAGTGCTAGACAGGGATACAATGAGCAGTTCTTC
TRBV5-1	TRBJ2-3	-	many	CASSLGQGMDTQYF	TGCGCCAGCAGCTTGGGGCAGGGGATGGATACGCAGTATTTT
TRBV5-6	TRBJ2-1	-	many	CASSPNRNRAGQFF	TGTGCCAGCAGCCCTAACAGAAACAGGGCCGGGCAGTTCTTC
TRBV15	TRBJ2-2	-	many	CATSQRSAANTGELFF	TGTGCCACCAGCCAGCGGTCAGCGGCGAACACCGGGGAGCTGTTTTTT
TRBV12-3/TRBV12-4	TRBJ2-1	-	-	CASRPGRSSYNEQFF	TGTGCCAGCAGACCGGGACGCAGCTCCTACAATGAGCAGTTCTTC
TRBV29-1	TRBJ2-7	TRBD1	-	CSASGQGANEQYF	TGCAGCGCGTCCGGACAGGGCGCCAACGAGCAGTACTTC
TRBV5-1	TRBJ2-7	-	many	CASSLDGQTTYEQYF	TGCGCCAGCAGCTTGGACGGACAGACTACCTACGAGCAGTACTTC
TRBV5-1	TRBJ2-1	-	few	CASSGSAQSYNEQFF	TGCGCCAGCAGCGGTAGCGCCCAGTCCTACAATGAGCAGTTCTTC
TRBV20-1	TRBJ1-2	-	many	CSAKSRPGSYGYTF	TGCAGTGCTAAATCTCGGCCAGGGTCCTATGGCTACACCTTC
TRBV7-2	TRBJ2-7	-	few	CASSLSGSVSYEQYF	TGTGCCAGCAGCTTATCGGGTAGCGTTTCCTACGAGCAGTACTTC
TRBV20-1	TRBJ1-1	-	many	CSATQFLGAPEAFF	TGCAGTGCCACCCAATTTCTAGGTGCCCCTGAAGCTTTCTTT
TRBV6-1	TRBJ1-2	TRBD1	many	CAPKSGTEDGYTF	TGTGCCCCCAAGTCCGGGACAGAAGATGGCTACACCTTC
TRBV6-2/TRBV6-3	TRBJ1-2	-	-	CASGGSGGYGYTF	TGTGCCAGTGGAGGATCCGGTGGCTATGGCTACACCTTC
TRBV27	TRBJ1-5	TRBD1	many	CASSPHLGQGANQPQHF	TGTGCCAGCAGTCCCCACCTCGGGCAGGGGGCGAATCAGCCCCAGCATTTT
TRBV7-9	TRBJ2-1	-	-	CASSPRDLLNEQFF	TGTGCCAGCAGCCCTCGCGACCTCCTCAATGAGCAGTTCTTC
TRBV24-1	TRBJ2-7	TRBD2	-	CATYGLAFAEQYF	TGTGCCACCTACGGACTAGCCTTCGCCGAGCAGTACTTC
TRBV29-1	TRBJ2-3	-	-	CSVEGGPEKSTDTQYF	TGCAGCGTTGAAGGGGGACCCGAGAAGAGCACAGATACGCAGTATTTT
TRBV20-1	TRBJ2-7	-	many	CSAASVQLYEQYF	TGCAGTGCTGCTAGCGTGCAACTCTACGAGCAGTACTTC
TRBV11-2	TRBJ2-7	TRBD1	many	CASSYRQGDEQYF	TGTGCCAGCAGCTACCGACAGGGCGACGAGCAGTACTTC
TRBV20-1	TRBJ2-1	-	many	CSAYEGGSAAYNEQFF	TGCAGTGCTTACGAGGGTGGATCTGCTGCGTACAATGAGCAGTTCTTC
TRBV7-2	TRBJ1-3	TRBD1	few	CASSFPDRAGNTIYF	TGTGCCAGCAGCTTTCCCGACAGGGCCGGAAACACCATATATTTT
TRBV24-1	TRBJ2-3	-	many	CATSDLTAQSSTDTQYF	TGTGCCACCAGTGATTTGACGGCGCAGTCTAGCACAGATACGCAGTATTTT
TRBV20-1	TRBJ2-7	TRBD1	many	CSLDRGSSYEQYF	TGCAGTTTGGACAGGGGTAGTTCCTACGAGCAGTACTTC
TRBV6-5	TRBJ2-1	-	few	CASSYETGYEQFF	TGTGCCAGCAGTTACGAAACTGGTTATGAGCAGTTCTTC
TRBV12-3/TRBV12-4	TRBJ1-5	-	many	CASSREGGNQPQHF	TGTGCCAGCTCGAGGGAGGGCGGCAATCAGCCCCAGCATTTT
TRBV14	TRBJ2-7	-	-	CASSLEPALIRPYEQYF	TGTGCCAGCAGCCTCGAACCGGCCCTAATAAGGCCCTACGAGCAGTACTTC
TRBV4-1	TRBJ2-5	TRBD1	many	CASSHPGTGWVAQYF	TGCGCCAGCAGCCACCCCGGGACAGGGTGGGTTGCCCAGTACTTC